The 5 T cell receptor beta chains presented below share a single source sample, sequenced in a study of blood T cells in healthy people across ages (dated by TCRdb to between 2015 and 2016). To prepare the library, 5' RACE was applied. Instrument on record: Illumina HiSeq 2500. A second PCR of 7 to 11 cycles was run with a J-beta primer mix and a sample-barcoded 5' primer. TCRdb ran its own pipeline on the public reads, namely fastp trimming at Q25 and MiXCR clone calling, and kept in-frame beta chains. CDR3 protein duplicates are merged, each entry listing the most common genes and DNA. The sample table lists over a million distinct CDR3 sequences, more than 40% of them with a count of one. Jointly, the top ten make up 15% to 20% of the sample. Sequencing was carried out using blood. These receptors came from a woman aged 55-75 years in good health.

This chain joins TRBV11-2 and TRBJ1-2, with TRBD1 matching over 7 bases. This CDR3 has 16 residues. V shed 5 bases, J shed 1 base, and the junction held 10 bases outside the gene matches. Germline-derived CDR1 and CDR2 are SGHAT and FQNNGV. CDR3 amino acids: CASSILRGQINYGYTF. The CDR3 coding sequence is TGTGCCAGCAGCATCCTACGGGGACAGATTAACTATGGCTACACCTTC.

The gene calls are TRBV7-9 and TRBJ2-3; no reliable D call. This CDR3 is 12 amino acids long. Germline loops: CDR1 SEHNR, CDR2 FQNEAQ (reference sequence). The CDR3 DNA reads TGTGCAGGTCTGGAGTGGACAGATACGCAGTATTTT. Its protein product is CAGLEWTDTQYF.

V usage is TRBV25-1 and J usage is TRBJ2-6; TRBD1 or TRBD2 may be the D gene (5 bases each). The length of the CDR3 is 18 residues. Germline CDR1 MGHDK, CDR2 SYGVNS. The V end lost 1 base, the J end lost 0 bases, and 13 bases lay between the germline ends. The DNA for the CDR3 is TGTGCCAGCAGTGAATCGGACCGGGACCCCTCTGGGGCCAACGTCCTGACTTTC. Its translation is CASSESDRDPSGANVLTF.

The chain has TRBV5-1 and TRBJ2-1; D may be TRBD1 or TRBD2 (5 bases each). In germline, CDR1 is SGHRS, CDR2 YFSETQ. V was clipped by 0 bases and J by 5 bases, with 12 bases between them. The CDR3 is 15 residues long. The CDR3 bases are TGCGCCAGCAGCTTGGTGGGGGAGTATGACAATGAGCAGTTCTTC. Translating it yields CASSLVGEYDNEQFF. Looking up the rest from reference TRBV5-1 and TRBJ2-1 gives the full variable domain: KAGVTQTPRYLIKTRGQQVTLSCSPISGHRSVSWYQQTPGQGLQFLFEYFSETQRNKGNFPGRFSGRQFSNSRSEMNVSTLELGDSALYLCASSLVGEYDNEQFFGPGTRLTVL.

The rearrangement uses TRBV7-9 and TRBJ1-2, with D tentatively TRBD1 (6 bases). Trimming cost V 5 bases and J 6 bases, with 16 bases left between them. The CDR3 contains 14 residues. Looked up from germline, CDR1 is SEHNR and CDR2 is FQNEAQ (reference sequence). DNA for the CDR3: TGTGCCAGCAGCCTTGGGGGCAGGGTCAATGGCTACACCTTC. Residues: CASSLGGRVNGYTF.